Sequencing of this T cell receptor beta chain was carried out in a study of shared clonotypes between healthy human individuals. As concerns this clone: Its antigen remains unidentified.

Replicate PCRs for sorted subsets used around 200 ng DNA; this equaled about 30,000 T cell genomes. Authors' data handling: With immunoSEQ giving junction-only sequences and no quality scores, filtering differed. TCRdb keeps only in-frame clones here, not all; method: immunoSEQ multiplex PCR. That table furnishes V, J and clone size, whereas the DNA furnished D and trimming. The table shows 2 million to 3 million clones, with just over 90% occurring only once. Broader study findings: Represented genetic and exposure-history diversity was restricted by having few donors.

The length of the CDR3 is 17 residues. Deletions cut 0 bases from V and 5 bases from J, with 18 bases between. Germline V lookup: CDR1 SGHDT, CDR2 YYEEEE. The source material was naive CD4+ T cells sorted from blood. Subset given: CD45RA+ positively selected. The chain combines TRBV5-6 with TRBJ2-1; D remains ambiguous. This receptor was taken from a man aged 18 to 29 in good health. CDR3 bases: TGTGCCAGCAGCTTGGCCGGTATCTGGGCGTACGACAATGAGCAGTTCTTC. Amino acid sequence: CASSLAGIWAYDNEQFF.